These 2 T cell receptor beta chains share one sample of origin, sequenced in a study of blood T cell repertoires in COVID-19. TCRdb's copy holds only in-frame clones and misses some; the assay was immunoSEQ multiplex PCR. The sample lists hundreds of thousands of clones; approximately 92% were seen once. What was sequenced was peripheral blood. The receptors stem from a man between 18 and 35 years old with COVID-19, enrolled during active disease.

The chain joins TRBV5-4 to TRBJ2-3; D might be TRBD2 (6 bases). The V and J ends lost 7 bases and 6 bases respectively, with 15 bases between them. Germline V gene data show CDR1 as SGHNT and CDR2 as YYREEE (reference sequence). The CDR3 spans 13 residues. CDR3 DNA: TGTGCCAGCCTGGACTGGGGGGACGATACGCAGTATTTT. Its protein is CASLDWGDDTQYF.

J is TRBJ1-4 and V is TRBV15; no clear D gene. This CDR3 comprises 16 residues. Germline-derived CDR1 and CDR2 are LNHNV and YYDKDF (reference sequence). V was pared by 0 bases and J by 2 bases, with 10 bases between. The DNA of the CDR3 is TGTGCCACCAGCAGAGATCAACGCGGGACTAATGAAAAACTGTTTTTT. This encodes CATSRDQRGTNEKLFF. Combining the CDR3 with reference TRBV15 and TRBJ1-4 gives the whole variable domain DAMVIQNPRYQVTQFGKPVTLSCSQTLNHNVMYWYQQKSSQAPKLLFHYYDKDFNNEADTPDNFQSRRPNTSFCFLDIRSPGLGDTAMYLCATSRDQRGTNEKLFFGSGTQLSVL.